Sequencing of this T cell receptor beta chain was carried out in a study of prognosis after radiotherapy for stage I lung cancer. The TCR beta CDR3 region was amplified from genomic DNA, with two rounds of multiplex PCR being used for the amplification. First-round PCR amplification was performed with primers specific to each TRBV and TRBJ gene. From the multiplex PCR reads, TCRdb called clonotypes with MiXCR, one entry per CDR3 protein. There are tens of thousands of distinct CDR3 sequences in the sample; 43% occur only once, and approximately 31% lies in the top ten. This CDR3 is 16 amino acids long. Trimming took 3 bases from V and 7 from J; bases not matched to a gene: 7. The germline CDR1 and CDR2 sequences are MNHEY and SMNVEV (reference sequence).

The material sequenced was PBMCs, taken before or after stereotactic body radiation therapy (not recorded which). This clonotype originated in a donor over 45 with non-small cell lung cancer. The gene calls are TRBV27 and TRBJ2-1, with 12 bases matching TRBD2. In DNA, the CDR3 is TGTGCCAGCAGTTTCGGCCTAGCGGGAGGGGGGAATGAGCAGTTCTTC. This sequence encodes CASSFGLAGGGNEQFF.